A single sample is the source of the 9 T cell receptor beta chains below, sequenced in a study of identical twins (dated by TCRdb to the mid-2010s). Receptors were amplified or captured by 5' RACE. Data came from an Illumina HiSeq 2000. The public reads were run again by TCRdb, first through fastp at Q25 and then through MiXCR, and only productive beta chains were kept. Here each entry gathers all rows of one CDR3 protein and keeps the most common genes and DNA. Counted in this sample were about 700,000 distinct CDR3 sequences; about 9.4% of them appeared once. The ten most abundant clones make up approximately 0.96% of the sample. This same sample was also taken into another study, of yellow fever vaccine responses in identical twins.

Sequenced material: PBMCs. Receptors were obtained from a woman between 18 and 30 years old in good health.

This clonotype came up many times. The chain recombines TRBV5-1 with TRBJ2-1; 8 bases agree with TRBD2. The length of the CDR3 is 15 residues. Germline CDR1 reads SGHRS; CDR2 reads YFSETQ. The ends lost 4 bases at V and 8 bases at J; junction bases unmatched: 11. CDR3 region: CASSPLAESFDEQFF. The CDR3 region has the DNA TGCGCCAGCAGCCCACTAGCGGAAAGCTTCGATGAGCAGTTCTTC.

This clonotype came up a few times. V usage is TRBV10-3 and J usage is TRBJ1-3; unclear D gene. In germline, CDR1 is ENHRY, CDR2 SYGVKD. The CDR3 consists of 14 residues. With 3 bases removed from V and 5 bases from J, the gap between germline ends came to 11 bases. The CDR3 here is CAISESGQRNTIYF. The CDR3 bases are TGTGCCATCAGTGAATCGGGCCAAAGAAACACCATATATTTT.

Only a few counts were recorded for this clonotype. The chain combines TRBV5-4 with TRBJ2-6, with D maybe TRBD1 (5 bases). The CDR3 has 17 amino acids. Trimming shortened V by 0 bases and J by 1 base, and 11 bases separated the two germline ends. Germline V gene sequence: CDR1 SGHNT, CDR2 YYREEE (reference sequence). Written as DNA, the CDR3 is TGTGCCAGCAGCTTGGGGGCAGGGCATTCTGGGGCCAACGTCCTGACTTTC. This sequence encodes CASSLGAGHSGANVLTF. Together with reference TRBV5-4 and TRBJ2-6, the CDR3 gives the full variable domain: ETGVTQSPTHLIKTRGQQVTLRCSSQSGHNTVSWYQQALGQGPQFIFQYYREEENGRGNFPPRFSGLQFPNYSSELNVNALELDDSALYLCASSLGAGHSGANVLTFGAGSRLTVL.

This rearrangement joins TRBV6-4 to TRBJ2-3; 11 nucleotides match TRBD2. V was pared by 6 bases and J by 0 bases, with 2 bases of the junction left unmatched. The CDR3 extends over 15 amino acids. Germline CDR1 and CDR2: MRHNA and SNTAGT. The CDR3, as DNA: TGTGCCAGCAGCAGACTAGCGGGGAGCACAGATACGCAGTATTTT. It is translated as CASSRLAGSTDTQYF.

In its sample, this clonotype was seen many times. V and J are TRBV7-9 and TRBJ1-3, with no clear D. V was cut by 4 bases and J by 1 base, with 8 bases left in between. The CDR3 extends over 14 amino acids. Per the germline V gene, CDR1 is SEHNR and CDR2 is FQNEAQ (reference sequence). The CDR3: CASSSLRSGNTIYF. CDR3 bases: TGTGCCAGCAGCTCCCTCAGGTCTGGAAACACCATATATTTT. The full variable domain, rest sourced from reference TRBV7-9 and TRBJ1-3, is DTGVSQNPRHKITKRGQNVTFRCDPISEHNRLYWYRQTLGQGPEFLTYFQNEAQLEKSRLLSDRFSAERPKGSFSTLEIQRTEQGDSAMYLCASSSLRSGNTIYFGEGSWLTVV.

V gene TRBV7-3 combines with J gene TRBJ2-1; D uncertain. Trimming removed 5 bases at V and 6 bases at J, with 23 bases between. Germline V lookup: CDR1 SGHTA, CDR2 FQGTGA. This CDR3 comprises 17 residues. CDR3 in amino acids: CASSPVGPPSSTNEQFF. CDR3 bases: TGTGCCAGCAGCCCCGTAGGGCCTCCCTCGTCCACCAATGAGCAGTTCTTC.

This clonotype was observed a few times. The chain is built from TRBV7-9 and TRBJ1-1; TRBD1 matches at 9 bases. V shed 6 bases, J shed 0 bases, and the junction held 5 bases outside the gene matches. The CDR3 extends over 15 amino acids. CDR1 and CDR2 from the germline V gene are SEHNR and FQNEAQ (reference sequence). CDR3 protein: CASRSDRGMNTEAFF. The CDR3 coding sequence is TGTGCCAGCAGGTCGGACAGGGGTATGAACACTGAAGCTTTCTTT.

A few counts support this clonotype. The rearrangement uses TRBV12-3 or TRBV12-4 and TRBJ2-7; tentatively, D is TRBD1 (6 bases). The ends were cut back, 4 bases at V and 2 bases at J, with 15 bases in the middle. CDR3 length: 15 residues. Here the CDR3 reads CASSSPGDIPYEQYF. The CDR3 DNA reads as TGTGCCAGCAGTTCGCCCGGGGACATTCCCTACGAGCAGTACTTC.

This clonotype was seen a handful of times. J is TRBJ2-5 and V is TRBV5-1; TRBD2 matches 8 bases. The CDR3 is 19 residues long. Germline CDR1 reads SGHRS; CDR2 reads YFSETQ. Trimming at V came to 4 bases and at J to 5 bases, leaving 22 bases not matched to a gene. CDR3 DNA sequence: TGCGCCAGCAGCCCCTCGGGTACCTCGGGACTAGGGAGCCGCGAGACCCAGTACTTC. Its protein is CASSPSGTSGLGSRETQYF.